This T cell receptor (beta chain) was identified during a study of T cell repertoires in ileal Crohn's disease. The germline CDR1 and CDR2 sequences are MNHNY and SVGAGI (reference sequence). The CDR3 runs 13 residues. V was clipped by 2 bases and J by 5 bases, with 7 bases between them. Time point given: proximal margin of the surgical specimen (macroscopically non-inflamed). Produced via immunoSEQ multiplex PCR; TCRdb's table is partial and in-frame only. Among thousands of clones listed, around 74% were seen once. The sequenced sample consisted of ileal tissue. This chain links TRBV6-6 with TRBJ2-1, with D possibly TRBD2 on 5 matching bases. This TCR was sampled from an adult with Crohn's disease. CDR3 coding DNA: TGTGCCAGCAGTTACACTAGTCACAATGAGCAGTTCTTC. As protein: CASSYTSHNEQFF.